These 26 T cell receptor beta chains came from one sample sequenced in a study of blood T cell repertoires in COVID-19. Assay: immunoSEQ multiplex PCR; the TCRdb copy retains only in-frame clones and omits some. The sample includes a few hundred thousand clones, about nine tenths seen only once; the top ten take more than 7.5%. The specimen was PBMCs or T cells enriched from blood (not recorded which). These receptors all stem from an older woman who had recovered from COVID-19.

This clone was picked up one time. The chain is built from TRBV5-1 and TRBJ2-2; D gene unclear. The germline gives CDR1 SGHRS, CDR2 YFSETQ. The CDR3 covers 16 residues. V lost 1 base, J lost 6 bases, and 16 bases lay in between. This CDR3 is CASSLIAGTRSGELFF. CDR3 DNA sequence: TGCGCCAGCAGCTTGATAGCTGGCACAAGATCCGGGGAGCTGTTTTTT.

V gene TRBV29-1 combines with J gene TRBJ2-3; possible D gene TRBD1, 5 bases. This CDR3 is 13 amino acids long. V lost 4 bases to trimming and J lost 4 bases, with 12 bases between them. CDR1 and CDR2 (germline): SQVTM, ANQGSEA. DNA for the CDR3: TGCAGCGTTGCTCAAATGGGGCCAGATACGCAGTATTTT. It codes for CSVAQMGPDTQYF.

The rearrangement uses TRBV12-5 and TRBJ2-1, with D unresolved. CDR1 and CDR2 (germline): LGHNT, FRNRAP. The CDR3 is made up of 12 amino acids. Trimming shortened V by 7 bases and J by 6 bases, and 10 bases separated the two germline ends. CDR3 coding DNA: TGTGCTAGTGCCCTCCTGGCCAATGAGCAGTTCTTC. This translates into CASALLANEQFF.

The chain employs TRBV30 and TRBJ1-6; D might be TRBD1 (5 bases). Deletions cut 3 bases from V and 7 bases from J, with 10 bases between. There are 13 residues in the CDR3. Germline V gene lookup returns CDR1 GTSNPN and CDR2 SVGIG (reference sequence). The CDR3 nucleotides are TGTGCCTGGAGAGGGACTTCCAATTCACCCCTCCACTTT. It encodes CAWRGTSNSPLHF. Supplemented by reference TRBV30 and TRBJ1-6, the full variable domain reads SQTIHQWPATLVQPVGSPLSLECTVEGTSNPNLYWYRQAAGRGLQLLFYSVGIGQISSEVPQNLSASRPQDRQFILSSKKLLLSDSGFYLCAWRGTSNSPLHFGNGTRLTVT.

The V call is TRBV7-2, the J call TRBJ1-1; 7 bases map to TRBD1. V dropped 1 base and J dropped 3; count of bases not matched to a gene: 5. This CDR3 has 15 residues. Germline V gene data show CDR1 as SGHTA and CDR2 as FQGNSA. CDR3 coding DNA: TGTGCCAGCAGCTTAGTGATAACAGGGGACACTGAAGCTTTCTTT. Amino acids: CASSLVITGDTEAFF.

V gene TRBV5-5 combines with J gene TRBJ2-3; TRBD2 might be the D (5 bases). The germline gives CDR1 SGHKS, CDR2 YYEKEE (reference sequence). The CDR3 is 14 amino acids. The germline V and J ends were trimmed by 4 bases and 4 bases, with 13 bases remaining between them. CDR3 region: CASSKLESADTQYF. CDR3 DNA sequence: TGTGCCAGCAGCAAACTAGAGAGCGCAGATACGCAGTATTTT.

CDR3 amino acids: CASSLSGEETQYF. CDR3 DNA: TGTGCCAGCAGCTTGTCCGGGGAAGAGACCCAGTACTTC. The chain joins TRBV5-5 to TRBJ2-5, with D maybe TRBD2 (5 bases). V lost 1 base and J lost 3, with 7 bases in between. CDR3 length: 13 residues. Germline V gives CDR1 SGHKS, CDR2 YYEKEE (reference sequence).

The rearrangement links TRBV10-3 to TRBJ1-4; TRBD1 matches at 12 bases. This CDR3 region has 19 residues. J was trimmed by 1 base and V by 4 bases; bases with no gene match: 10. Germline CDR1 reads ENHRY; CDR2 reads SYGVKD. Here the CDR3 reads CAISASGGQGAGTNEKLFF. CDR3 coding DNA: TGTGCCATCAGTGCTTCCGGGGGACAGGGGGCCGGAACTAATGAAAAACTGTTTTTT.

The CDR3 sequence is CASSQPSTGTYGYTF. Here the CDR3 DNA reads TGTGCCAGTAGTCAACCCTCGACAGGGACCTATGGCTACACCTTC. The gene calls are TRBV19 and TRBJ1-2, with 7 bases matching TRBD1. With 5 bases clipped from V and 4 bases from J, the junction kept 10 bases outside the gene matches. From germline, CDR1 is LNHDA and CDR2 SQIVND (reference sequence). The CDR3 has 15 residues.

Comments on this clone: Other DNA sequences from this sample encode an identical CDR3 as well. The chain recombines TRBV2 with TRBJ1-2; TRBD1 agrees at 8 bases. The V gene end was trimmed by 5 bases and the J gene end by 1 base; junction bases not matched to a gene: 3. The CDR3 totals 14 residues. Germline values: CDR1 SNHLY, CDR2 FYNNEI. The CDR3 protein is CASSPTGGNYGYTF. The CDR3 DNA reads TGTGCCAGCAGTCCTACAGGGGGTAACTATGGCTACACCTTC.

V gene TRBV11-2 combines with J gene TRBJ1-1, with D perhaps TRBD1 (5 bases). The germline V gene has CDR1 SGHAT and CDR2 FQNNGV. The CDR3 has 13 residues. Trimming cost V 6 bases and J 4 bases, with 12 bases left between them. CDR3 DNA: TGTGCCAGCAGTGGGGGGGTGTTCACTGAAGCTTTCTTT. It translates to CASSGGVFTEAFF.

This chain connects TRBV12-5 to TRBJ2-2, with TRBD2 as a possible D gene (6 bases). Trimming stripped 7 bases from V and 7 bases from J, with 19 bases between. Germline V CDR1 and CDR2: LGHNT, FRNRAP. This CDR3 region has 15 residues. CDR3 DNA: TGTGCTAGTGTAGGGGAGAGGGGAGGTCACGGGGAGCTGTTTTTT. This encodes CASVGERGGHGELFF.

This clone was seen only a few times. In DNA form, the CDR3 reads TGTGCCAGCAGCTTAATGGACGGGGTTAATTCACCCCTCCACTTT. This sequence encodes CASSLMDGVNSPLHF. The rearrangement links TRBV11-2 to TRBJ1-6; D ambiguous. This CDR3 is 15 amino acids long. CDR1 and CDR2 (germline): SGHAT, FQNNGV. Trimming cost V 2 bases and J 6 bases, with 11 bases left between them.

This rearrangement joins TRBV5-1 to TRBJ2-2; 8 bases are a match to TRBD2. The germline CDR1 and CDR2 sequences are SGHRS and YFSETQ. Unmatched junction bases numbered 7, after V lost 6 bases and J lost 6 bases. This CDR3 contains 14 residues. The CDR3 nucleotides are TGCGCCAGCAAGGTTTCTAGCGGGCCCGGGGAGCTGTTTTTT. It yields the protein CASKVSSGPGELFF.

This chain connects TRBV18 to TRBJ1-1; perhaps TRBD1 as D (5 bases). In germline, CDR1 is KGHSH, CDR2 LQKENI. This CDR3 region has 13 residues. The ends were cut back, 6 bases at V and 6 bases at J, with 14 bases in the middle. The CDR3, as DNA: TGTGCCAGCTCGAACCAGGGAAATGCTGAAGCTTTCTTT. This codes for CASSNQGNAEAFF.

V is TRBV5-1 and J is TRBJ2-3; 7 bases match TRBD2. The germline V gene encodes CDR1 SGHRS and CDR2 YFSETQ. J gave up 4 bases and V 7 bases, and 15 bases lay outside the gene matches. The CDR3 is 16 amino acids. The DNA of the CDR3 is TGCGCCAGCCGCCTGGGCAGCGAGGGGAGGGCAGATACGCAGTATTTT. Amino acids: CASRLGSEGRADTQYF.

The chain combines TRBV6-5 with TRBJ2-1; 7 nucleotides line up with TRBD2. The CDR3 length is 13 residues. V shed 6 bases and J 7 bases; nucleotides not matched to a gene: 6. CDR1 is MNHEY and CDR2 is SVGAGI in the germline V gene. CDR3 sequence (DNA): TGTGCCAGCAGCGTCGGGGGGTGGAATGAGCAGTTCTTC. Translating it yields CASSVGGWNEQFF.

This chain uses TRBV5-1 with TRBJ2-7, with TRBD2 matching 9 bases. The germline gives CDR1 SGHRS, CDR2 YFSETQ. Unmatched junction bases numbered 5, after V lost 1 base and J lost 3 bases. This CDR3 comprises 15 residues. DNA of the CDR3: TGCGCCAGCAGCTTGATAGATAGCGGGGGCTACGAGCAGTACTTC. This translates into CASSLIDSGGYEQYF.

J is TRBJ2-5 and V is TRBV11-2; D is perhaps TRBD1 (5 bases). Germline values: CDR1 SGHAT, CDR2 FQNNGV. With 5 bases removed from V and 4 bases from J, the gap between germline ends came to 14 bases. This CDR3 is built from 14 residues. CDR3 region: CASSPNSGSETQYF. CDR3 nucleotides: TGTGCCAGCAGCCCGAATTCAGGGTCAGAGACCCAGTACTTC. Variable domain in full (rest from reference TRBV11-2 and TRBJ2-5): EAGVAQSPRYKIIEKRQSVAFWCNPISGHATLYWYQQILGQGPKLLIQFQNNGVVDDSQLPKDRFSAERLKGVDSTLKIQPAKLEDSAVYLCASSPNSGSETQYFGPGTRLLVL.

To note about this clone: Its ends do not fully match the called genes, so a read error is possible. This rearrangement joins TRBV5-6 to TRBJ1-2; a weak D match, TRBD1 (6 bases). Germline V gives CDR1 SGHDT, CDR2 YYEEEE. The CDR3 sequence is 13 residues long. CDR3 DNA: TGTGCCAGCAGTTTGGGGGCGAGCTATGGCTACACCTTC. It translates to CASSLGASYGYTF. The whole variable domain, remainder taken from reference TRBV5-6 and TRBJ1-2, is DAGVTQSPTHLIKTRGQQVTLRCSPKSGHDTVSWYQQALGQGPQFIFQYYEEEERQRGNFPDRFSGHQFPNYSSELNVNALLLGDSALYLCASSLGASYGYTFGSGTRLTVV.

This sequence joins TRBV5-1 and TRBJ2-7; 8 bases agree with TRBD1. This CDR3 region has 15 residues. Germline CDR1 is SGHRS and CDR2 is YFSETQ. Trimming at V came to 0 bases and at J to 4 bases, leaving 6 bases not matched to a gene. CDR3 sequence: CASSLGGTGWYEQYF. In DNA, the CDR3 is TGCGCCAGCAGCTTGGGAGGGACAGGTTGGTACGAGCAGTACTTC.

The CDR3 loop is CASRGLAGGHGELFF. The CDR3 DNA sequence: TGTGCCAGCAGAGGACTAGCGGGGGGACACGGGGAGCTGTTTTTT. The chain has TRBV2 and TRBJ2-2, with 14 nucleotides matching TRBD2. The germline V gene encodes CDR1 SNHLY and CDR2 FYNNEI. This CDR3 region has 15 residues. Losses at the gene ends were 6 bases for V and 7 bases for J; bases not matched to a gene: 4. Full variable domain (missing parts from reference TRBV2 and TRBJ2-2): EPEVTQTPSHQVTQMGQEVILRCVPISNHLYFYWYRQILGQKVEFLVSFYNNEISEKSEIFDDQFSVERPDGSNFTLKIRSTKLEDSAMYFCASRGLAGGHGELFFGEGSRLTVL.

The rearrangement joins TRBV10-3 to TRBJ2-2; TRBD1 agrees at 10 bases. Looked up from germline, CDR1 is ENHRY and CDR2 is SYGVKD. V shed 0 bases and J 4 bases; nucleotides not matched to a gene: 2. The CDR3 covers 16 residues. This chain's CDR3 is CAISESRQGATGELFF. In nucleotides, the CDR3 is TGTGCCATCAGTGAGTCGCGACAGGGGGCCACCGGGGAGCTGTTTTTT.

The chain recombines TRBV6-4 with TRBJ2-1; 11 positions agree with TRBD2. V was clipped by 1 base and J by 6 bases; unmatched bases: 2. This CDR3 is built from 15 residues. From germline, CDR1 is MRHNA and CDR2 SNTAGT. This CDR3 reads CASSDLAGGRNEQFF. Here the CDR3 DNA reads TGTGCCAGCAGTGACTTAGCGGGGGGGCGCAATGAGCAGTTCTTC.

The CDR3 is CASRSNPSEDYGYTF. CDR3 nucleotide sequence: TGTGCCAGCAGATCAAACCCCTCGGAGGACTATGGCTACACCTTC. This sequence joins TRBV2 and TRBJ1-2, with unresolved D. Germline V gene data show CDR1 as SNHLY and CDR2 as FYNNEI. Trimming removed 6 bases at V and 3 bases at J, with 17 bases between. The CDR3 runs 15 residues.

The chain joins TRBV6-5 to TRBJ2-7; D is perhaps TRBD2 (5 bases). Germline V gives CDR1 MNHEY, CDR2 SVGAGI. The CDR3 extends over 15 amino acids. The germline V and J ends were trimmed by 6 bases and 1 base, with 16 bases remaining between them. CDR3 sequence (DNA): TGTGCCAGCAGATTCAGCGGAGCCAGTTCCTACGAGCAGTACGTC. It encodes CASRFSGASSYEQYV.